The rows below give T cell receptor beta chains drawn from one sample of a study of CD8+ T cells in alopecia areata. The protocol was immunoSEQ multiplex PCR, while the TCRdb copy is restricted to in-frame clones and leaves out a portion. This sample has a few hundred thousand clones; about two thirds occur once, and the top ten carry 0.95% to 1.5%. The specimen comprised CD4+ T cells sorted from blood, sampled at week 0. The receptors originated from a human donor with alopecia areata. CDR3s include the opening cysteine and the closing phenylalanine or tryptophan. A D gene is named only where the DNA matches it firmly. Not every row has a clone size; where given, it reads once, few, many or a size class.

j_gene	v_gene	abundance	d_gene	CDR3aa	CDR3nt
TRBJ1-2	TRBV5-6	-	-	CASSLVAGRGYTF	TGTGCCAGCAGCTTGGTGGCAGGGAGGGGCTACACCTTC
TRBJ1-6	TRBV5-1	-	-	CASSLADGGGNSPLHF	TGCGCCAGCAGCTTGGCCGACGGGGGCGGTAATTCACCCCTCCACTTT
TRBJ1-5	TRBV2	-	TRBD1	CASTRQGAQPQHF	TGTGCCAGTACCCGACAGGGGGCTCAGCCCCAGCATTTT
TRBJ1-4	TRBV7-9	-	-	CASSLARPNHQTTNEKLFF	TGTGCCAGCAGCTTAGCAAGGCCTAACCATCAGACAACTAATGAAAAACTGTTTTTT
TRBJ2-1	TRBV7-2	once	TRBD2	CASSLVSRGDEQFF	TGTGCCAGCAGCTTAGTTTCGCGGGGGGACGAGCAGTTCTTC
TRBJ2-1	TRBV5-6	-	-	CASSRTRRQQFF	TGTGCCAGCAGCCGGACCCGGAGACAGCAGTTCTTC
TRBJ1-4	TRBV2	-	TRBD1	CASLATGTEKLFF	TGTGCCAGTCTGGCGACAGGGACGGAAAAACTGTTTTTT
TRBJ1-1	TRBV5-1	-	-	CASSLDRATEAFF	TGCGCCAGCAGCTTGGACAGGGCCACTGAAGCTTTCTTT
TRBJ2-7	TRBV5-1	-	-	CASSLGLSRRTGHEQYF	TGCGCCAGCAGCTTGGGCTTATCGCGGCGGACCGGCCACGAGCAGTACTTC
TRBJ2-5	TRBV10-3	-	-	CAISSGHQETQYF	TGTGCCATCAGCAGTGGACATCAAGAGACCCAGTACTTC
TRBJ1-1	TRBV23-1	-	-	CASSQSKIGQKNTEAFF	TGCGCCAGCAGTCAATCTAAGATAGGACAGAAGAACACTGAAGCTTTCTTT
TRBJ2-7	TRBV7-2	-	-	CASSLRASSYEQYF	TGTGCCAGCAGCTTAAGGGCTAGCTCCTACGAGCAGTACTTC
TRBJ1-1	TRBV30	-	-	CAWSVSGDTEAFF	TGTGCCTGGAGTGTTTCAGGGGACACTGAAGCTTTCTTT
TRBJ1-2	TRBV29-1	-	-	CSAGRPTLAGYGYTF	TGCAGCGCGGGGCGACCGACGCTAGCGGGCTATGGCTACACCTTC
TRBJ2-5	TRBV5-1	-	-	CASSSWLGETQYF	TGCGCCAGCAGCTCGTGGCTAGGAGAGACCCAGTACTTC
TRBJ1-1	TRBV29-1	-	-	CSVGAGRGFHTEAFF	TGCAGCGTTGGAGCTGGCAGGGGATTTCACACTGAAGCTTTCTTT